The T cell receptor beta chain described here comes from a study of cytomegalovirus exposure and HLA in healthy donors. Study summary: A prior study identified 110 million or so unique TCR beta sequences from roughly 180 million T cells. Study-level results: There was a cluster of highly shared sequence variants that was likely a sequencing artifact. Productive status was seen about 87% or about 30% of the time for most TCR beta V segments in an earlier analysis.

A remark on this clone: Its antigen is as yet unknown.

13 Jbeta primers and 60 Vbeta primers were used for the PCR. Sequencing was performed with immunoSEQ multiplex PCR; in TCRdb, only in-frame clones are kept and a portion is missing. Reported are 180,000 or so clones; the ten largest clones contain approximately 0.8%. Germline-derived CDR1 and CDR2 are SGHVS and FQNEAQ. The length of the CDR3 is 14 residues. V gave up 1 base and J gave up 0 bases, with 7 bases separating them. Sequencing input: PBMCs. This chain connects TRBV7-8 to TRBJ2-7, with D possibly TRBD2 on 5 matching bases. The receptor was isolated from a woman aged 18-29 years in good health and CMV-seropositive. The CDR3 bases are TGTGCCAGCAGCTTAGAAGGGAGCTCCTACGAGCAGTACTTC. This encodes CASSLEGSSYEQYF.